The next 15 T cell receptor beta chains were all read from a single sample in a study of cytomegalovirus exposure and HLA in healthy donors. Here immunoSEQ multiplex PCR was the method, and the copy in TCRdb shows in-frame clones only, minus some. The profile covers tens of thousands of clones, with nearly 95% appearing a single time and about 5.7% taken by the ten largest. The sequenced sample was PBMCs. The receptors were sampled from a man between 18 and 29 years old in good health and CMV-seropositive.

This chain connects TRBV7-6 to TRBJ1-1; TRBD1 matches 11 bases. Losses at the gene ends were 2 bases for V and 5 bases for J; bases not matched to a gene: 4. In germline, CDR1 is SGHVS, CDR2 FNYEAQ. The CDR3 totals 15 residues. The CDR3 loop is CASSLSGQGATEAFF. The CDR3 region has the DNA TGTGCCAGCAGCTTAAGTGGACAGGGGGCGACTGAAGCTTTCTTT.

The chain combines TRBV18 with TRBJ1-1; 10 bases agree with TRBD1. Trimming took 0 bases from V and 6 from J; bases not matched to a gene: 4. Germline V lookup: CDR1 KGHSH, CDR2 LQKENI. The CDR3 contains 15 residues. CDR3 DNA sequence: TGTGCCAGCTCACCACCGGGACAGGGGTTCGCTGAAGCTTTCTTT. Translated: CASSPPGQGFAEAFF.

The chain has TRBV6-5 and TRBJ2-3; tentative D call: TRBD2 (5 bases). V shed 0 bases and J shed 0 bases, with 7 bases lying between them. Germline CDR1 MNHEY, CDR2 SVGAGI. The length of the CDR3 is 15 residues. The CDR3 DNA follows: TGTGCCAGCAGTTACTCGGACTTAAGCACAGATACGCAGTATTTT. The encoded protein is CASSYSDLSTDTQYF.

This clone was detected only once. Other DNA sequences in this specimen translate into the identical CDR3. This chain joins TRBV19 and TRBJ1-5; 9 positions agree with TRBD1. This CDR3 region has 15 residues. Per the germline V gene, CDR1 is LNHDA and CDR2 is SQIVND (reference sequence). Trimming took 3 bases from V and 4 from J; bases not matched to a gene: 4. The CDR3 nucleotides are TGTGCCAGTAGTATTGAGGACAGGGGAAATCAGCCCCAGCATTTT. Translating it yields CASSIEDRGNQPQHF.

The chain couples TRBV27 to TRBJ2-3; a possible D gene is TRBD2 (7 bases). The V gene's germline CDR1 is MNHEY and CDR2 SMNVEV (reference sequence). Deletions cut 8 bases from V and 3 bases from J, with 9 bases between. CDR3 size: 12 residues. The CDR3 spells CASGRGTDTQYF. In DNA, the CDR3 is TGTGCCAGCGGGAGGGGGACAGATACGCAGTATTTT.

This chain joins TRBV28 and TRBJ2-7; D ambiguous. CDR1 is MDHEN, CDR2 SYDVKM, per germline. This CDR3 region has 12 residues. The V gene lost 3 bases and the J gene lost 0 bases, with 3 bases spanning the gap. The CDR3 DNA is TGTGCCAGCAGTTTGGCCTCCTACGAGCAGTACTTC. Protein sequence: CASSLASYEQYF. The full variable domain, completed using reference TRBV28 and TRBJ2-7, is DVKVTQSSRYLVKRTGEKVFLECVQDMDHENMFWYRQDPGLGLRLIYFSYDVKMKEKGDIPEGYSVSREKKERFSLILESASTNQTSMYLCASSLASYEQYFGPGTRLTVT.

This rearrangement joins TRBV18 to TRBJ2-7; 7 bases map to TRBD1. Germline assignment: CDR1 KGHSH and CDR2 LQKENI. V lost 5 bases and J lost 6; bases outside the gene matches: 13. The CDR3 spans 15 residues. In DNA form, the CDR3 reads TGTGCCAGCTCAGTACAGGGGAAAGGCTACGCCGAGCAGTACTTC. Translation: CASSVQGKGYAEQYF.

The chain couples TRBV7-3 to TRBJ2-7; TRBD1 is a possible D gene (6 bases). Looked up from germline, CDR1 is SGHTA and CDR2 is FQGTGA. Trimming cost V 5 bases and J 6 bases, with 11 bases left between them. This CDR3 has 12 residues. CDR3: CASSLTGGEQYF. CDR3 nucleotides: TGTGCCAGCAGCCTGACAGGAGGCGAGCAGTACTTC. Variable domain in full (rest from reference TRBV7-3 and TRBJ2-7): GAGVSQTPSNKVTEKGKYVELRCDPISGHTALYWYRQSLGQGPEFLIYFQGTGAADDSGLPNDRFFAVRPEGSVSTLKIQRTERGDSAVYLCASSLTGGEQYFGPGTRLTVT.

The V call is TRBV19, the J call TRBJ1-2; 7 bases align to TRBD1. The germline gives CDR1 LNHDA, CDR2 SQIVND (reference sequence). CDR3 length: 15 amino acids. V gave up 3 bases and J gave up 3 bases; unmatched junction bases: 7. CDR3 DNA sequence: TGTGCCAGTAGTATCCCAGGGGGGTATGACTATGGCTACACCTTC. Protein sequence: CASSIPGGYDYGYTF.

The chain is built from TRBV2 and TRBJ2-7; 7 bases line up with TRBD1. Germline V gene data show CDR1 as SNHLY and CDR2 as FYNNEI. This CDR3 region has 13 residues. J was trimmed by 4 bases and V by 5 bases; bases with no gene match: 5. This chain's CDR3 is CASSIDRAYEQYF. The CDR3 DNA follows: TGTGCCAGCAGTATAGACAGGGCGTACGAGCAGTACTTC.

This clone was seen just once. V usage is TRBV11-2 and J usage is TRBJ2-5; 12 nucleotides align to TRBD1. V gave up 3 bases and J gave up 4 bases; unmatched junction bases: 6. The germline CDR1 and CDR2 sequences are SGHAT and FQNNGV. This CDR3 has 16 residues. CDR3 protein: CASSLGQGAIGETQYF. The CDR3 bases are TGTGCCAGCAGCTTGGGACAGGGGGCTATTGGAGAGACCCAGTACTTC.

The V and J genes are TRBV15 and TRBJ2-5; 9 bases fit TRBD2. CDR1 is LNHNV, CDR2 YYDKDF, per germline (reference sequence). The CDR3 totals 16 residues. V lost 5 bases to trimming and J lost 1 base; unmatched junction nucleotides: 8. CDR3 coding DNA: TGTGCCACCAGCCCGCCGACTAGCGGTACCCAAGAGACCCAGTACTTC. It codes for CATSPPTSGTQETQYF.

V is TRBV27 and J is TRBJ2-3; D perhaps matches TRBD2 (6 bases). Germline V CDR1 and CDR2: MNHEY, SMNVEV (reference sequence). The CDR3 extends over 17 amino acids. V lost 5 bases, J lost 2 bases, and 20 bases lay in between. This CDR3 is CASSPPGRAGNTDTQYF. DNA for the CDR3: TGTGCCAGCAGTCCCCCGGGAAGGGCGGGAAACACAGATACGCAGTATTTT.

V gene TRBV6-1 combines with J gene TRBJ2-7; TRBD2 is a possible D gene (6 bases). The V end lost 2 bases, the J end lost 3 bases, and 11 bases lay between the germline ends. This CDR3 spans 14 amino acids. Germline loops: CDR1 MNHNS, CDR2 SASEGT. DNA of the CDR3: TGTGCCAGCAGTGAATCAGCGGGTGACTACGAGCAGTACTTC. Its translation is CASSESAGDYEQYF.

V and J are TRBV27 and TRBJ2-1, with 9 positions matching TRBD2. The CDR3 loop spans 18 amino acids. The ends lost 5 bases at V and 2 bases at J; junction bases unmatched: 13. Germline V lookup: CDR1 MNHEY, CDR2 SMNVEV (reference sequence). The CDR3 is CASSPRLGREGAYNEQFF. CDR3 bases: TGTGCCAGCAGTCCAAGACTAGGGCGGGAGGGCGCCTACAATGAGCAGTTCTTC.